Below, 12 T cell receptor beta chains from the same sample are listed, as sequenced in a study of blood T cells in healthy people across ages. A J-beta primer mix and a sample-barcoded 5' primer were used in a second PCR of about 7 to 11 cycles. TCRdb redid the calling of the 5' RACE reads with MiXCR, one entry per CDR3 protein. The table records approximately 800,000 distinct CDR3 sequences, about half of them present only once. Sequencing was carried out using blood. The receptors were sampled from a man at least 80 years old in good health.

The chain employs TRBV7-8 and TRBJ1-6; 7 bases are shared with TRBD1. Per the germline V gene, CDR1 is SGHVS and CDR2 is FQNEAQ. With V trimmed by 6 bases and J by 8 bases, 7 bases remained unmatched. This CDR3 has 14 amino acids. The CDR3 nucleotides are TGTGCCAGCAGTTACCAGGGGGGGGATTCACCCCTCCACTTT. It codes for CASSYQGGDSPLHF.

Regarding this clonotype: The CDR3 carries no conserved terminal phenylalanine or tryptophan, so it likely arises from a read error. V usage is TRBV9 and J usage is TRBJ2-1; D uncertain. The CDR3 contains 16 residues. Trimming cost V 0 bases and J 0 bases, with 10 bases left between them. Germline lookup yields CDR1 SGDLS and CDR2 YYNGEE. CDR3 bases: TGTGCCAGCAGCGTAGGAGGTGAAGGCTCCTACAATGAGCAGTTCTTA. It codes for CASSVGGEGSYNEQFL.

The chain links TRBV6-2 or TRBV6-3 to TRBJ2-7; no clear D. The germline V gene encodes CDR1 MNHEY and CDR2 SVGEGT. The CDR3 contains 12 residues. Trimming took 2 bases from V and 2 from J, leaving 4 bases between them. Here the CDR3 reads CASSYNPYEQYF. As DNA, the CDR3 is TGTGCCAGCAGTTACAACCCCTACGAGCAGTACTTC.

This clonotype turned up a few times. This chain joins TRBV18 and TRBJ1-5; D gene ambiguous. V lost 1 base and J lost 7, with 17 bases in between. CDR1 and CDR2 (germline): KGHSH, LQKENI. The CDR3 length is 16 residues. CDR3 loop: CASSPQAHQVGQPQHF. For the CDR3, the DNA is TGTGCCAGCTCACCACAAGCTCACCAAGTGGGCCAGCCCCAGCATTTT. The whole variable domain, remainder taken from reference TRBV18 and TRBJ1-5, is NAGVMQNPRHLVRRRGQEARLRCSPMKGHSHVYWYRQLPEEGLKFMVYLQKENIIDESGMPKERFSAEFPKEGPSILRIQQVVRGDSAAYFCASSPQAHQVGQPQHFGDGTRLSIL.

V gene TRBV27 combines with J gene TRBJ2-2, with no clear D. Trimming took 3 bases from V and 4 from J, leaving 9 bases between them. CDR1 and CDR2 (germline): MNHEY, SMNVEV (reference sequence). This CDR3 region has 14 residues. The CDR3 DNA follows: TGTGCCAGCAGTTTTGGTAGCCCCACCGGGGAGCTGTTTTTT. This codes for CASSFGSPTGELFF.

The chain employs TRBV6-6 and TRBJ2-1; the D is unclear. Deletions cut 0 bases from V and 3 bases from J, with 12 bases between. The V gene's germline CDR1 is MNHNY and CDR2 SVGAGI (reference sequence). The CDR3 consists of 16 residues. CDR3 in DNA: TGTGCCAGCAGTTACTCGAGGTCCCACCTCTACAATGAGCAGTTCTTC. The encoded protein is CASSYSRSHLYNEQFF.

CDR3 bases: TGTGCCAGCTCACTGGCGGGACAGGGAGTTCCACCCCTCCACTTT. Translation: CASSLAGQGVPPLHF. This chain links TRBV18 with TRBJ1-6; TRBD1 aligns across 9 bases. Germline assignment: CDR1 KGHSH and CDR2 LQKENI. CDR3 length equals 15 residues. V trimming: 4 bases; J trimming: 11 bases; junction bases outside the gene matches: 9. The complete variable domain, with remaining parts taken from reference TRBV18 and TRBJ1-6, reads NAGVMQNPRHLVRRRGQEARLRCSPMKGHSHVYWYRQLPEEGLKFMVYLQKENIIDESGMPKERFSAEFPKEGPSILRIQQVVRGDSAAYFCASSLAGQGVPPLHFGNGTRLTVT.

In its sample, this clonotype was seen a few times. The V gene is TRBV29-1, the J gene TRBJ2-1; maybe TRBD1 (5 bases). This CDR3 has 16 residues. V was pared by 0 bases and J by 4 bases, with 16 bases between. CDR1 SQVTM and CDR2 ANQGSEA come from the germline V gene. This chain's CDR3 is CSVEDRGQGVYNEQFF. The CDR3 DNA reads as TGCAGCGTTGAAGATCGTGGTCAAGGGGTTTACAATGAGCAGTTCTTC.

This clonotype was seen a handful of times. A read error may be the cause here, since a much bigger clone is one base away. The chain joins TRBV5-1 to TRBJ2-4; perhaps D is TRBD1 or TRBD2 (5 bases each). V was shortened by 4 bases and J by 15 bases, with 23 bases between the two germline ends. CDR1 and CDR2 (germline): SGHRS, YFSETQ. The CDR3 contains 14 residues. The chain's CDR3 is CASSVGRAEVEAYF. The CDR3 DNA is TGCGCCAGCAGCGTGGGACGGGCCGAGGTTGAGGCGTACTTC.

In this sample, this clonotype turned up a few times. The chain employs TRBV7-2 and TRBJ2-3, with a possible D match to TRBD1 (6 bases). Germline CDR1 reads SGHTA; CDR2 reads FQGNSA. Trimming removed 3 bases from V and 6 bases from J, with 16 bases in between. The CDR3 sequence is 15 residues long. The CDR3 nucleotides are TGTGCCAGCAGCTTGTCCGGCCCCCAGGGGGATACGCAGTATTTT. Translated: CASSLSGPQGDTQYF.

CDR3 amino acids: CASSPRGSVYNEQFF. CDR3 nucleotides: TGTGCCAGCAGTCCCCGGGGGTCGGTCTACAATGAGCAGTTCTTC. The V call is TRBV2, the J call TRBJ2-1, with a tentative D call TRBD2 (6 bases). CDR1 and CDR2 from the germline V gene are SNHLY and FYNNEI. V shed 5 bases and J shed 3 bases, with 14 bases lying between them. The CDR3 is made up of 15 amino acids.

V is TRBV11-2 and J is TRBJ2-4; 8 bases are shared with TRBD1. Germline V lookup: CDR1 SGHAT, CDR2 FQNNGV. This CDR3 comprises 17 residues. After removal of 4 bases from V and 1 base from J, the junction contained 9 bases not matched to a gene. The CDR3 is CASSSGQGGTAKNIQYF. In nucleotides, the CDR3 is TGTGCCAGCAGCTCCGGACAGGGAGGAACGGCCAAAAACATTCAGTACTTC.